This record concerns one T cell receptor beta chain sequence. What it recognizes is unknown. Blood replicates held 0.5 ug DNA, tumor or normal breast roughly 1.5 ug, two each. Assay: immunoSEQ multiplex PCR; the TCRdb copy retains only in-frame clones and omits some. The data contain approximately 33,000 clones, almost 75% of them singletons. Trimming took 1 base from V and 4 from J, leaving 11 bases between them. From germline, CDR1 is SGHTS and CDR2 YDEGEE. The CDR3 sequence is 14 residues long. This entry is derived from a study of early stage breast cancer tumors. About the research overall: ER+/PR+/HER2- status applied to about 80% of the 16 invasive breast tumors.

Findings and limits, study-wide: Tumors had about 2.6-fold higher T cell density than normal breast. Blood repertoires resembled normal breast more than tumor.

Sequenced material: blood. This receptor was taken from a person aged 40 to 49 with breast cancer. The chain recombines TRBV5-8 with TRBJ1-2; D is uncertain. Here the CDR3 DNA reads TGTGCCAGCAGCTTGAGTGAGGGTGGCTATGGCTACACCTTC. Translation gives CASSLSEGGYGYTF. The whole variable domain, filled in from reference TRBV5-8 and TRBJ1-2, reads EAGVTQSPTHLIKTRGQQATLRCSPISGHTSVYWYQQALGLGLQFLLWYDEGEERNRGNFPPRFSGRQFPNYSSELNVNALELEDSALYLCASSLSEGGYGYTFGSGTRLTVV.